The entry below describes one T cell receptor beta chain. The antigen is not known. This record belongs to a study of blood T cells in healthy people across ages. Study results and caveats: Estimated diversity, derived from one million T cells, was regarded as an underestimate. Per million T cells, TCR beta diversity dropped about linearly as age rose.

Those donating, healthy Caucasian individuals from Russia, were aged roughly 6 to 90. Germline assignment: CDR1 DFQATT and CDR2 SNEGSKA (reference sequence). This CDR3 region has 12 residues. With 0 bases removed from V and 5 bases from J, the gap between germline ends came to 5 bases. The second PCR ran roughly 6 to 11 cycles with a sample-barcoded 5' primer and J-beta primers. TCRdb independently ran MiXCR on the 5' RACE reads; one entry per CDR3 protein. The sample shows some 1 million distinct CDR3 sequences, more than 40% of them seen only once. V usage is TRBV20-1 and J usage is TRBJ1-5; D call uncertain. The clonotype originates from a woman in her sixties or seventies in good health. Sequences were obtained from blood. The CDR3 nucleotides are TGCAGTGCTAGAGATATCGATCAGCCCCAGCATTTT. Encoded protein: CSARDIDQPQHF.